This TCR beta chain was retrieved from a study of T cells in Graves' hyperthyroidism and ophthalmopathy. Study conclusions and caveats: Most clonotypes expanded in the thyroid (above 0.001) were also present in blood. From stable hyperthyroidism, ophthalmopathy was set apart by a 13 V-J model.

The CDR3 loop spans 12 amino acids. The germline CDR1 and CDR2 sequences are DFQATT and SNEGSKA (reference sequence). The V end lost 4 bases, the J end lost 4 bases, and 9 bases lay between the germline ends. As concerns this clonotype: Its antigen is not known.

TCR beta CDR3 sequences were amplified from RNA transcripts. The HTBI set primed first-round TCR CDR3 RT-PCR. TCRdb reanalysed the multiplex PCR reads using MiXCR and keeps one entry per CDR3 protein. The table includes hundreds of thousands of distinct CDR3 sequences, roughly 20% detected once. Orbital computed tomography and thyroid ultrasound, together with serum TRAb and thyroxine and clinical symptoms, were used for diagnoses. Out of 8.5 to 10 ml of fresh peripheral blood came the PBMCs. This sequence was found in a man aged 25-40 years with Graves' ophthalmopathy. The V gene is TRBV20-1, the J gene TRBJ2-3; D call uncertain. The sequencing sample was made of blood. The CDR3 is CSANRYSDTQYF. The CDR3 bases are TGCAGTGCTAATCGCTACTCAGATACGCAGTATTTT.